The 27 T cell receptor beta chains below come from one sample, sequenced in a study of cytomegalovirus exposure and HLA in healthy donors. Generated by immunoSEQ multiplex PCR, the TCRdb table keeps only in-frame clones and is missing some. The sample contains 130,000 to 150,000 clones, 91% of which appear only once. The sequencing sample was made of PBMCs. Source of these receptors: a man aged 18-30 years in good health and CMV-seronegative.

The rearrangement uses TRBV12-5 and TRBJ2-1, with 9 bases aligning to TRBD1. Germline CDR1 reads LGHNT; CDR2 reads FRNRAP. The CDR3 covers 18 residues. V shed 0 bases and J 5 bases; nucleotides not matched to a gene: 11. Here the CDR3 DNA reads TGTGCTAGTGGTTTGGTAGATTTCGGGACAGGGACTAACAATGAGCAGTTCTTC. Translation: CASGLVDFGTGTNNEQFF. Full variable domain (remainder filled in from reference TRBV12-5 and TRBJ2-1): DARVTQTPRHKVTEMGQEVTMRCQPILGHNTVFWYRQTMMQGLELLAYFRNRAPLDDSGMPKDRFSAEMPDATLATLKIQPSEPRDSAVYFCASGLVDFGTGTNNEQFFGPGTRLTVL.

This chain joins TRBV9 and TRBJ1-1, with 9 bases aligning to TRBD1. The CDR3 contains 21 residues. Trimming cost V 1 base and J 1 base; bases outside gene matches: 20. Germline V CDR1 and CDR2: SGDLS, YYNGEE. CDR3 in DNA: TGTGCCAGCAGCGTACCGCCCGGGGACAGGGTAGGGGTAAAGCGGAACACTGAAGCTTTCTTT. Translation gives CASSVPPGDRVGVKRNTEAFF.

The CDR3 sequence is CASSIWKRQGTYGYTF. The CDR3 DNA sequence: TGTGCCAGTAGCATCTGGAAGAGACAGGGGACCTATGGCTACACCTTC. V usage is TRBV19 and J usage is TRBJ1-2; 8 positions match TRBD1. The CDR3 extends over 16 amino acids. V shed 6 bases, J shed 4 bases, and the junction held 13 bases outside the gene matches. CDR1 is LNHDA and CDR2 is SQIVND in the germline V gene (reference sequence).

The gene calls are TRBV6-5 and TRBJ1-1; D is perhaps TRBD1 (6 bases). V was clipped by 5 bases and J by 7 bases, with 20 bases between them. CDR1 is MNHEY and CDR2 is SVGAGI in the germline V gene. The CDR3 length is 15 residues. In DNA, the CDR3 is TGTGCCAGCAGTACATGGGCCACAGGGACCCTTGAAGCTTTCTTT. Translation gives CASSTWATGTLEAFF.

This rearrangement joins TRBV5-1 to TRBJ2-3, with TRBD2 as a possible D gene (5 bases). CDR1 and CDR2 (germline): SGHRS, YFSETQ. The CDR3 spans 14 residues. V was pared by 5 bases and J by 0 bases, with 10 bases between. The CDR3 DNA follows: TGCGCCAGCAGGTCCGGGGAGAGCACAGATACGCAGTATTTT. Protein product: CASRSGESTDTQYF.

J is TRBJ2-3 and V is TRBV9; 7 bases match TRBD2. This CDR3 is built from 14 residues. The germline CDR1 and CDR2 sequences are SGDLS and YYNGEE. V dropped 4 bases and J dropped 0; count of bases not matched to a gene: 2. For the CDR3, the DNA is TGTGCCAGCAGCTCTAGCGGAAGCACAGATACGCAGTATTTT. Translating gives CASSSSGSTDTQYF. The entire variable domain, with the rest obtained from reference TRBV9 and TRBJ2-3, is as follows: DSGVTQTPKHLITATGQRVTLRCSPRSGDLSVYWYQQSLDQGLQFLIQYYNGEERAKGNILERFSAQQFPDLHSELNLSSLELGDSALYFCASSSSGSTDTQYFGPGTRLTVL.

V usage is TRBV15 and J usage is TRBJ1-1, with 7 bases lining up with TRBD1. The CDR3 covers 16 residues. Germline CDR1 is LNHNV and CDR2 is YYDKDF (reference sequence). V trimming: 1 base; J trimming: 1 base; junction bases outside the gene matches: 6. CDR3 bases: TGTGCCACCAGCAGAGGGCCCGGGACAGCGAACACTGAAGCTTTCTTT. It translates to CATSRGPGTANTEAFF. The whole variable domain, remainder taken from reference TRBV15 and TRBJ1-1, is DAMVIQNPRYQVTQFGKPVTLSCSQTLNHNVMYWYQQKSSQAPKLLFHYYDKDFNNEADTPDNFQSRRPNTSFCFLDIRSPGLGDTAMYLCATSRGPGTANTEAFFGQGTRLTVV.

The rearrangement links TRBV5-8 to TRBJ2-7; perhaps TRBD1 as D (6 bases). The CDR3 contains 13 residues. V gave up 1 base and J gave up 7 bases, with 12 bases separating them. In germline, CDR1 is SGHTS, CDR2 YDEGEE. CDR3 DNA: TGTGCCAGCAGCTTGACAGGGATTGGGGAGCAGTACGTC. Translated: CASSLTGIGEQYV.

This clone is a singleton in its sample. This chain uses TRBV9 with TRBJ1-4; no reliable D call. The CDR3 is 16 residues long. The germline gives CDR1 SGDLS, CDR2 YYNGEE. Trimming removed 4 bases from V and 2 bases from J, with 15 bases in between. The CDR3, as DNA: TGTGCCAGCAGCCCCCGTGCGGGCGGGACTAATGAAAAACTGTTTTTT. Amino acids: CASSPRAGGTNEKLFF.

The CDR3 reads CASSLRLASSYNEQFF. CDR3 in DNA: TGTGCCAGCAGCTTACGGCTAGCGAGCTCCTACAATGAGCAGTTCTTC. The gene calls are TRBV11-3 and TRBJ2-1; possible D gene TRBD2, 6 bases. CDR1 is SGHNT, CDR2 YENEEA, per germline. Trimming pared 2 bases from V and 0 bases from J, leaving 11 bases between. The CDR3 has 16 residues.

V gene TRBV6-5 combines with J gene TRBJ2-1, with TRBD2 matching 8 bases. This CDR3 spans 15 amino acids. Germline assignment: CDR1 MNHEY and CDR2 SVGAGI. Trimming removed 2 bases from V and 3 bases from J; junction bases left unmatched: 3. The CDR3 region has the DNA TGTGCCAGCAGTTACCTCCGGGGGGGCTACAATGAGCAGTTCTTC. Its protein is CASSYLRGGYNEQFF.

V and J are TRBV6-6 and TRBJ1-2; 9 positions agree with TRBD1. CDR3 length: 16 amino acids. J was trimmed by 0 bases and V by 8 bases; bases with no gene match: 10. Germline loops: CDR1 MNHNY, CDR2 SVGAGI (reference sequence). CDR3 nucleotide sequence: TGTGCCAGCGCTCGGACAGGGGAGGCCCCTAACTATGGCTACACCTTC. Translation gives CASARTGEAPNYGYTF.

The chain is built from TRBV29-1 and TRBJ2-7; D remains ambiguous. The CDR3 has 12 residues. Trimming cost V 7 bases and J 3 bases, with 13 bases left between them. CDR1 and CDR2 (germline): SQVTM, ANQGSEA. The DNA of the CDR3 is TGCAGCGCTCTGTCAGGCAGCTACGAGCAGTACTTC. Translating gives CSALSGSYEQYF.

CDR3 residues: CASSLGGRAYNEQFF. The CDR3 region has the DNA TGTGCCAGCAGCTTAGGCGGGAGAGCCTACAATGAGCAGTTCTTC. The rearrangement links TRBV11-2 to TRBJ2-1; TRBD2 matches at 7 bases. CDR3 length equals 15 residues. Germline loops: CDR1 SGHAT, CDR2 FQNNGV. V lost 1 base and J lost 2; bases outside the gene matches: 2. Variable domain in full (rest from reference TRBV11-2 and TRBJ2-1): EAGVAQSPRYKIIEKRQSVAFWCNPISGHATLYWYQQILGQGPKLLIQFQNNGVVDDSQLPKDRFSAERLKGVDSTLKIQPAKLEDSAVYLCASSLGGRAYNEQFFGPGTRLTVL.

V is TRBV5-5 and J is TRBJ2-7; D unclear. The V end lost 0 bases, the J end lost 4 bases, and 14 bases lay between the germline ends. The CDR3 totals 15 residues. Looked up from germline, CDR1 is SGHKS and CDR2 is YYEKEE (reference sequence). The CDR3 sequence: CASSLASDLKYEQYV. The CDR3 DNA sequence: TGTGCCAGCAGCTTGGCTTCCGACTTAAAGTACGAGCAGTACGTC.

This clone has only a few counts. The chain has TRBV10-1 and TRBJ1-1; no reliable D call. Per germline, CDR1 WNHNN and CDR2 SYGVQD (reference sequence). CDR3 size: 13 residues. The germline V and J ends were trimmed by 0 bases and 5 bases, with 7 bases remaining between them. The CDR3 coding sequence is TGCGCCAGCAGTGAGTCGACACGAACTGAAGCTTTCTTT. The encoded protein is CASSESTRTEAFF.

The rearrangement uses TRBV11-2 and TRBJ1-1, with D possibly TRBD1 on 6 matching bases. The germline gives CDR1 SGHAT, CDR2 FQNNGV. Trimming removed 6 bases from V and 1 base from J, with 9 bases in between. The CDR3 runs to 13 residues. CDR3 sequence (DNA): TGTGCCAGCAGGGGACAACCGAACACTGAAGCTTTCTTT. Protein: CASRGQPNTEAFF.

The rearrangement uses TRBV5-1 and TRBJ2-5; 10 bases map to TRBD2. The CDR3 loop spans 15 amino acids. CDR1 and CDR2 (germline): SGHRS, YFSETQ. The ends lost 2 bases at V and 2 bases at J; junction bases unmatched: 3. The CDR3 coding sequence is TGCGCCAGCAGCTTCGGACTAGCGGCTCAAGAGACCCAGTACTTC. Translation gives CASSFGLAAQETQYF.

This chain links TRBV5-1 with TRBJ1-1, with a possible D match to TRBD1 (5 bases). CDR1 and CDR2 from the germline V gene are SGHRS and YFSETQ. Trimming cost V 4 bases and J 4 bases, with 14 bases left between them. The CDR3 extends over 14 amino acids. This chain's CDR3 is CASSRREFGTEAFF. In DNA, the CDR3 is TGCGCCAGCAGCCGCAGGGAATTTGGCACTGAAGCTTTCTTT.

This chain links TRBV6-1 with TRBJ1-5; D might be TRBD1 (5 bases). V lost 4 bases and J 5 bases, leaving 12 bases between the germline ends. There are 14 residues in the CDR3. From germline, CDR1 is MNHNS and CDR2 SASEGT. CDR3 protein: CASSVNAGDQPQHF. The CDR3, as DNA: TGTGCCAGCAGTGTTAACGCGGGGGATCAGCCCCAGCATTTT.

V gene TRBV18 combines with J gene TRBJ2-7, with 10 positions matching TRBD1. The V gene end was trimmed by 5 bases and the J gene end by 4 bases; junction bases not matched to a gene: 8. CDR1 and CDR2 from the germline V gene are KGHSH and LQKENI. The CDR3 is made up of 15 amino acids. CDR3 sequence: CASSGYGQGVYEQYF. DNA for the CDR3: TGTGCCAGCTCAGGCTATGGACAGGGGGTGTACGAGCAGTACTTC.

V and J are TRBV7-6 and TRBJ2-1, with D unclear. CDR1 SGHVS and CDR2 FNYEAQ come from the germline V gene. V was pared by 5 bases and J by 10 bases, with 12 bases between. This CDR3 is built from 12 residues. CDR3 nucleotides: TGTGCCAGCAGCCCCTCGAAACAGGAGCAGTTCTTC. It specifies CASSPSKQEQFF.

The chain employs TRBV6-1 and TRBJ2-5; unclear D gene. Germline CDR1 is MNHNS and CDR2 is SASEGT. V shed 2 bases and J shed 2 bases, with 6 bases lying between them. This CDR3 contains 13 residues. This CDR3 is CASSEIMQETQYF. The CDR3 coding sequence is TGTGCCAGCAGTGAAATAATGCAAGAGACCCAGTACTTC.

Here the CDR3 reads CASRPDVGPGNTIYF. DNA of the CDR3: TGTGCCAGCAGGCCTGATGTGGGGCCTGGAAACACCATATATTTT. The chain recombines TRBV25-1 with TRBJ1-3; D possibly corresponds to TRBD1 (5 bases). Germline CDR1 and CDR2: MGHDK and SYGVNS. Trimming removed 6 bases at V and 2 bases at J, with 14 bases between. This CDR3 is built from 15 residues.

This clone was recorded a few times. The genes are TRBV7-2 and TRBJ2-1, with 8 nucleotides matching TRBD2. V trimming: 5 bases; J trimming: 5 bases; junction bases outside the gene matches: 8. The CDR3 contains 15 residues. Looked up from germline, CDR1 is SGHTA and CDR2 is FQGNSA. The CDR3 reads CASSGGGLRNNEQFF. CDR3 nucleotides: TGTGCCAGCAGCGGCGGGGGGCTCAGAAACAATGAGCAGTTCTTC. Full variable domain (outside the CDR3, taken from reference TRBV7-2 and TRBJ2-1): GAGVSQSPSNKVTEKGKDVELRCDPISGHTALYWYRQSLGQGLEFLIYFQGNSAPDKSGLPSDRFSAERTGGSVSTLTIQRTQQEDSAVYLCASSGGGLRNNEQFFGPGTRLTVL.

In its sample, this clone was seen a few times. In DNA, the CDR3 is TGTGCCAGCAGCAAAGCGCTTTGTATTGGAGGGTTGGGTACTGAAGCTTTCTTT. Translation: CASSKALCIGGLGTEAFF. The chain has TRBV21-1 and TRBJ1-1. TRBV21-1 is assigned pseudogene status. This CDR3 has 18 residues.

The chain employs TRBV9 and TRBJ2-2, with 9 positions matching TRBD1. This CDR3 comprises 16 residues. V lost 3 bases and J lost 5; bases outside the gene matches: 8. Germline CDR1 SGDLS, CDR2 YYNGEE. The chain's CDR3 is CASSAPGQGNTGELFF. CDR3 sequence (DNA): TGTGCCAGCAGCGCACCGGGACAGGGTAATACCGGGGAGCTGTTTTTT.